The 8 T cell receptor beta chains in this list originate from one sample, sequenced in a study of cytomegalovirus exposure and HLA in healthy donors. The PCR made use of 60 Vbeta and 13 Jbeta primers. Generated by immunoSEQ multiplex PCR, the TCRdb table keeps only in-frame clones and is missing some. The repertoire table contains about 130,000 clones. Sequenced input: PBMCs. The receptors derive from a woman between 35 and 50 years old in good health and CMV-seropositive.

CDR3 sequence reads: CAISESEGIGYGYTF. DNA for the CDR3: TGTGCCATCAGTGAGTCGGAGGGGATCGGCTATGGCTACACCTTC. V is TRBV10-3 and J is TRBJ1-2; a possible D gene is TRBD1 (5 bases). Trimming took off 0 bases at V and 4 bases at J, with 12 bases between the two ends. Germline assignment: CDR1 ENHRY and CDR2 SYGVKD. This CDR3 is built from 15 residues.

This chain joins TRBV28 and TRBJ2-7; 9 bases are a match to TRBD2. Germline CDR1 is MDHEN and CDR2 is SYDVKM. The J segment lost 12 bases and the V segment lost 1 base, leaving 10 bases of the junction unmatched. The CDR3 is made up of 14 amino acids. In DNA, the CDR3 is TGTGCCAGCAGTTTATTAGCGGGAGTGGAGTTCCCGTACTTC. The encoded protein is CASSLLAGVEFPYF. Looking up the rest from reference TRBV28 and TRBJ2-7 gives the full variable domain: DVKVTQSSRYLVKRTGEKVFLECVQDMDHENMFWYRQDPGLGLRLIYFSYDVKMKEKGDIPEGYSVSREKKERFSLILESASTNQTSMYLCASSLLAGVEFPYFGPGTRLTVT.

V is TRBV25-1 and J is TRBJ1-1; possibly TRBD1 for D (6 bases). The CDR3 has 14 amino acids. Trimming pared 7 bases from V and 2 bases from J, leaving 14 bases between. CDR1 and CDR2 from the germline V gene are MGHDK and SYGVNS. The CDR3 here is CASIDAGGNTEAFF. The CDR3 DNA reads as TGTGCCAGCATCGATGCGGGGGGCAACACTGAAGCTTTCTTT.

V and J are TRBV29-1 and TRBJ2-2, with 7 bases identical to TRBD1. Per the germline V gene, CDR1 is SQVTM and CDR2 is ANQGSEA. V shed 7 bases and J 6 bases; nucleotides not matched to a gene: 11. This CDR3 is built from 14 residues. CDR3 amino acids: CSGRTGLDAGELFF. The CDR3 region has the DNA TGCAGCGGACGGACAGGCCTGGATGCCGGGGAGCTGTTTTTT.

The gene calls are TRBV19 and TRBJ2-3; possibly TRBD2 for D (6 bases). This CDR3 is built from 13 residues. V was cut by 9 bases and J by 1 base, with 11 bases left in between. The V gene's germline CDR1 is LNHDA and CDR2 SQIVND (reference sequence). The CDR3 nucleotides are TGTGCCAGCGCCTCGGGGGGCACAGATACGCAGTATTTT. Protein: CASASGGTDTQYF.

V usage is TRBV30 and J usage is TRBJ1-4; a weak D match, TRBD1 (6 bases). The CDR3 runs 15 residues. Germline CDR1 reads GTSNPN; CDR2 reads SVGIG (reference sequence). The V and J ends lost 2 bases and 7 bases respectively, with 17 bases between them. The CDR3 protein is CAWSSPTGLLEKLFF. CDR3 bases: TGTGCCTGGAGTTCCCCGACAGGTCTGCTTGAAAAACTGTTTTTT.

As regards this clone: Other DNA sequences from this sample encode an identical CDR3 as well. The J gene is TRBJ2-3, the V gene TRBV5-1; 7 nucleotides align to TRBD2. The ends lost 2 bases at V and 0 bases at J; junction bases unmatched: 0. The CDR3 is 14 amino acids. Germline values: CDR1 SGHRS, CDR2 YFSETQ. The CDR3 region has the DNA TGCGCCAGCAGCTTTAGCGGGAGCACAGATACGCAGTATTTT. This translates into CASSFSGSTDTQYF.

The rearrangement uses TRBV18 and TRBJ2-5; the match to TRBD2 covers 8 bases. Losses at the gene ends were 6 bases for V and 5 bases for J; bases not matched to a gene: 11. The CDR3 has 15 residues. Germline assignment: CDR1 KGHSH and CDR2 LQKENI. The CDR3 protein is CASSEYSGGGETQYF. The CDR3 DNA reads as TGTGCCAGCTCCGAATACAGCGGGGGCGGGGAGACCCAGTACTTC. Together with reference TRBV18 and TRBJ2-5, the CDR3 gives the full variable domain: NAGVMQNPRHLVRRRGQEARLRCSPMKGHSHVYWYRQLPEEGLKFMVYLQKENIIDESGMPKERFSAEFPKEGPSILRIQQVVRGDSAAYFCASSEYSGGGETQYFGPGTRLLVL.